This T cell receptor (beta chain) was sequenced for a study of blood T cell repertoires in COVID-19. Overall study context: Donors in the United States, Italy and Spain gave samples during acute or convalescent COVID-19. T cells, B-cell-depleted T cells, or PBMCs provided the cDNA or gDNA that served as material.

In the source study's methods: Amplification from reference gene primers served as the basis for estimated nucleated cell counts. Profiling relied on immunoSEQ multiplex PCR, and the TCRdb table lists in-frame clones only, not all of them. Clonal size and the V and J genes are those of that table, whereas D and trimming came from the DNA. Of about 360,000 clones in the sample, around 80% are singletons; the top ten hold around 3%. This CDR3 region has 16 residues. CDR1 SNHLY and CDR2 FYNNEI come from the germline V gene. Between the trimmed V and J ends, which lost 7 bases and 1 base, there was a span of 16 bases.

J is TRBJ2-2 and V is TRBV2, with a weak D call TRBD2 (6 bases). The sample taken for sequencing was peripheral blood. The origin of this receptor is a man between 25 and 39 years old with active or convalescent COVID-19. The CDR3 DNA reads TGTGCCAGCACCAGCTCCCGGCGGGGGAACACCGGGGAGCTGTTTTTT. This encodes CASTSSRRGNTGELFF. The full variable domain, rest sourced from reference TRBV2 and TRBJ2-2, is EPEVTQTPSHQVTQMGQEVILRCVPISNHLYFYWYRQILGQKVEFLVSFYNNEISEKSEIFDDQFSVERPDGSNFTLKIRSTKLEDSAMYFCASTSSRRGNTGELFFGEGSRLTVL.